This passage covers 24 T cell receptor beta chains from one sample sequenced in a study of post-analysis software for immune sequencing data. These receptors are not linked to any known antigen. Study-level points and caveats: About five TRBV segments were more frequent in patients than controls; TRBV5-6, TRBV5-1 and TRBV20-1 belonged to this group.

Carried by the TCR beta cDNA libraries were unique molecular identifiers. In TCRdb, the PCR reads were re-called with MiXCR into one record per CDR3 protein. The sample lists more than 350,000 distinct CDR3 sequences; approximately 37% were seen once. Sequenced material: blood. These receptors were obtained from a girl aged 2 to 10 with multiple sclerosis.

This clonotype has only a few counts. The chain links TRBV9 to TRBJ2-1, with TRBD2 matching 7 bases. The CDR3 has 16 amino acids. CDR1 SGDLS and CDR2 YYNGEE come from the germline V gene. Losses at the gene ends were 0 bases for V and 3 bases for J; bases not matched to a gene: 6. CDR3 sequence reads: CASSVAGGFGYNEQFF. The CDR3 bases are TGTGCCAGCAGCGTAGCCGGGGGGTTCGGCTACAATGAGCAGTTCTTC.

This clonotype was observed a handful of times. V is TRBV6-5 and J is TRBJ2-3; either TRBD1 or TRBD2 may supply D (6 bases each). The CDR3 runs 14 residues. V lost 6 bases and J lost 3, with 13 bases in between. Germline CDR1 is MNHEY and CDR2 is SVGAGI. The CDR3 DNA follows: TGTGCCAGCAGCGGGGGCTTAGTGACAGATACGCAGTATTTT. Its translation: CASSGGLVTDTQYF.

This chain links TRBV7-2 with TRBJ2-5; 13 bases fit TRBD2. The J call is doubtful: the DNA matches TRBJ2-7 better. Germline V gene lookup returns CDR1 SGHTA and CDR2 FQGNSA. CDR3 length: 16 amino acids. Here the CDR3 reads CASSPIPGLAGHEQYF. The CDR3 nucleotides are TGTGCCAGCAGCCCTATCCCGGGACTAGCGGGGCACGAGCAGTACTTC.

Only one count was recorded for this clonotype. This chain joins TRBV6-6 and TRBJ2-1; TRBD2 aligns across 10 bases. This CDR3 is 17 amino acids long. Trimming removed 2 bases from V and 2 bases from J; junction bases left unmatched: 6. CDR1 MNHNY and CDR2 SVGAGI come from the germline V gene (reference sequence). The CDR3 region is CASSYASGRGAYNEQFF. The CDR3 nucleotides read TGTGCCAGCAGTTACGCTAGCGGGAGAGGGGCCTACAATGAGCAGTTCTTC.

The chain uses TRBV13 and TRBJ1-5, with no clear D. The CDR3 covers 15 residues. CDR1 and CDR2 (germline): PRHDT, FYEKMQ (reference sequence). Trimming left V 0 bases short and J 3 bases short, with 9 bases between. The DNA of the CDR3 is TGTGCCAGCAGCTTAGGGGGTGGCAACAATCAGCCCCAGCATTTT. Its translation: CASSLGGGNNQPQHF.

This sequence joins TRBV27 and TRBJ2-1, with 12 bases that match TRBD2. The CDR3 has 16 amino acids. V was pared by 6 bases and J by 7 bases, with 10 bases of the junction left unmatched. CDR1 MNHEY and CDR2 SMNVEV come from the germline V gene (reference sequence). In nucleotides, the CDR3 is TGTGCCAGCAGCCTATGGGCTAGCGGGAGGGCAAATGAGCAGTTCTTC. Amino acids: CASSLWASGRANEQFF.

The chain combines TRBV19 with TRBJ2-1, with TRBD1 identical over 11 bases. The CDR3 covers 19 residues. J lost 6 bases, V lost 0 bases, and 13 bases had no gene match. Germline CDR1 and CDR2: LNHDA and SQIVND (reference sequence). Here the CDR3 reads CASSIDQVITDRGLNEQFF. DNA for the CDR3: TGTGCCAGTAGTATAGACCAAGTGATCACGGACAGGGGGCTCAATGAGCAGTTCTTC.

This clonotype showed up just a few times. This chain joins TRBV5-1 and TRBJ2-7; TRBD1 is a possible D gene (5 bases). The CDR3 runs 14 residues. V dropped 7 bases and J dropped 4 bases, with 18 bases sitting between them. Germline values: CDR1 SGHRS, CDR2 YFSETQ. The CDR3 bases are TGCGCCAGCGGCCAGGGTTCTGGTGGATACGAGCAGTACTTC. Amino acid sequence: CASGQGSGGYEQYF.

This clonotype was recorded a few times. The gene calls are TRBV12-3 or TRBV12-4 and TRBJ1-5, with 7 bases that match TRBD1. V lost 6 bases, J lost 4 bases, and 6 bases stayed unmatched. CDR3 size: 14 residues. DNA for the CDR3: TGTGCCAGCAGCCGAGGACAGGATAATCAGCCCCAGCATTTT. Its translation: CASSRGQDNQPQHF.

This chain uses TRBV7-6 with TRBJ2-7; a weak D match, TRBD2 (6 bases). Trimming pared 1 base from V and 3 bases from J, leaving 16 bases between. CDR1 and CDR2 from the germline V gene are SGHVS and FNYEAQ. The CDR3 is 16 residues long. CDR3 sequence: CASSLEGSSAFYEQYF. CDR3 nucleotides: TGTGCCAGCAGCTTAGAGGGGTCTAGCGCGTTCTACGAGCAGTACTTC.

J is TRBJ2-5 and V is TRBV13; 8 bases agree with TRBD1. The DNA end is a closer match to TRBJ2-7, so the J assignment may be wrong. CDR3 length equals 16 residues. Germline V gives CDR1 PRHDT, CDR2 FYEKMQ (reference sequence). This CDR3 is CASSLAFTGGTYEQYF. As DNA, the CDR3 is TGTGCCAGCAGCTTAGCATTCACAGGGGGTACCTACGAGCAGTACTTC.

This clonotype was seen repeatedly, ten times or more. CDR3 sequence reads: CSARGVPGSNEQFF. CDR3 nucleotide sequence: TGCAGTGCTAGGGGGGTGCCCGGGTCCAATGAGCAGTTCTTC. The rearrangement links TRBV20-1 to TRBJ2-1; perhaps D is TRBD1 or TRBD2 (5 bases each). From germline, CDR1 is DFQATT and CDR2 SNEGSKA (reference sequence). Trimming took 3 bases from V and 6 from J, leaving 15 bases between them. The CDR3 has 14 amino acids.

Comment on this clonotype: One end of the junction does not line up with germline, which may come from a read error. The chain combines TRBV4-1 with TRBJ2-7; 7 nucleotides line up with TRBD2. This CDR3 has 15 residues. CDR1 and CDR2 (germline): MGHRA, YSYEKL. CDR3 in DNA: TGCGCCGGCAGCCAAGAAGGACTAGAGTCCTACGAGCAGTACTTC. Translated, it gives CAGSQEGLESYEQYF.

The chain has TRBV7-2 and TRBJ1-5; maybe TRBD1 (5 bases). This CDR3 has 15 residues. Trimming removed 0 bases at V and 5 bases at J, with 11 bases between. Germline CDR1 reads SGHTA; CDR2 reads FQGNSA. DNA for the CDR3: TGTGCCAGCAGCTTAGCCCGGGACGGATATCAGCCCCAGCATTTT. Translated: CASSLARDGYQPQHF.

The chain uses TRBV7-2 and TRBJ1-1, with no clear D. V lost 1 base and J lost 10, with 7 bases in between. The CDR3 sequence is 11 residues long. Germline V gives CDR1 SGHTA, CDR2 FQGNSA. This chain's CDR3 is CASSLGGLAFF. CDR3 in DNA: TGTGCCAGCAGCTTAGGCGGTTTAGCTTTCTTT.

This clonotype was picked up many times. The chain couples TRBV9 to TRBJ2-7; D is unclear. The germline V gene encodes CDR1 SGDLS and CDR2 YYNGEE. The CDR3 loop spans 14 amino acids. V dropped 3 bases and J dropped 2 bases, with 12 bases sitting between them. The CDR3 nucleotides read TGTGCCAGCAGCGGAAGGTCCTCTCCCTACGAGCAGTACTTC. Encoded protein: CASSGRSSPYEQYF.

This clonotype showed up just a few times. The chain joins TRBV6-1 to TRBJ2-3; perhaps TRBD2 as D (5 bases). V gave up 6 bases and J gave up 2 bases, with 15 bases separating them. The CDR3 spans 15 residues. Germline CDR1 and CDR2: MNHNS and SASEGT. This CDR3 reads CASSPGNQYTDTQYF. The DNA for the CDR3 is TGTGCCAGCAGCCCCGGGAACCAATACACAGATACGCAGTATTTT.

The rearrangement links TRBV20-1 to TRBJ2-5; D not resolved. The ends were cut back, 0 bases at V and 0 bases at J, with 8 bases in the middle. The CDR3 has 14 residues. CDR1 is DFQATT and CDR2 is SNEGSKA in the germline V gene (reference sequence). CDR3 in DNA: TGCAGTGCTAGAGATCGGCCCTACCAAGAGACCCAGTACTTC. Translating gives CSARDRPYQETQYF.

This clonotype showed up just a few times. The rearrangement joins TRBV29-1 to TRBJ2-5; D perhaps matches TRBD2 (5 bases). The CDR3 covers 12 residues. Trimming left V 6 bases short and J 4 bases short, with 12 bases between. The germline V gene encodes CDR1 SQVTM and CDR2 ANQGSEA. The CDR3 coding sequence is TGCAGCGTCCGACGGGAAGGAGAGACCCAGTACTTC. Its translation: CSVRREGETQYF.

The J gene is TRBJ1-1, the V gene TRBV29-1; no reliable D call. V was pared by 4 bases and J by 1 base, with 10 bases between. The CDR3 is 13 amino acids. Germline CDR1 and CDR2: SQVTM and ANQGSEA. The CDR3 loop reads CSVAVAENTEAFF. The CDR3 DNA sequence: TGCAGCGTTGCGGTCGCAGAGAACACTGAAGCTTTCTTT.

The rearrangement joins TRBV20-1 to TRBJ2-7; 7 bases match TRBD1. The germline gives CDR1 DFQATT, CDR2 SNEGSKA (reference sequence). The CDR3 contains 16 residues. The V gene end was trimmed by 3 bases and the J gene end by 6 bases; junction bases not matched to a gene: 17. CDR3 nucleotide sequence: TGCAGTGCTAGGGACCCCTTCCGACAGGGTGGGATCGAGCAGTACTTC. This codes for CSARDPFRQGGIEQYF.

This clonotype occurred many times. The rearrangement links TRBV29-1 to TRBJ2-3; D ambiguous. Germline V gene data show CDR1 as SQVTM and CDR2 as ANQGSEA. The CDR3 spans 14 residues. The V gene lost 1 base and the J gene lost 6 bases, with 14 bases spanning the gap. CDR3 loop: CSVEGLRGSDTQYF. The DNA of the CDR3 is TGCAGCGTTGAAGGACTTCGTGGATCGGATACGCAGTATTTT.

The chain couples TRBV20-1 to TRBJ1-6; D possibly corresponds to TRBD1 (6 bases). V gave up 3 bases and J gave up 9 bases, with 12 bases separating them. The V gene's germline CDR1 is DFQATT and CDR2 SNEGSKA (reference sequence). This CDR3 is built from 13 residues. Here the CDR3 reads CSASGQGTSPLHF. The DNA for the CDR3 is TGCAGTGCTAGCGGTCAGGGGACTTCACCCCTCCACTTT.

The V call is TRBV7-9, the J call TRBJ1-5, with a weak D call TRBD1 (5 bases). The CDR3 has 15 residues. Germline V CDR1 and CDR2: SEHNR, FQNEAQ (reference sequence). Trimming took off 2 bases at V and 0 bases at J, with 8 bases between the two ends. CDR3 DNA sequence: TGTGCCAGCAGCTTACAAGGGACTAGCAATCAGCCCCAGCATTTT. Translated, it gives CASSLQGTSNQPQHF.